This passage covers 16 T cell receptor beta chains from one sample sequenced in a study of T cell clonality in common variable immunodeficiency. TCRdb's table, derived via immunoSEQ multiplex PCR, lists solely in-frame clones and lacks some. The data show tens of thousands of clones, with none appearing a single time. Material: peripheral blood mononuclear cells. Source of these receptors: a person aged 18-70 years in good health.

This clone was detected ten times or more. One junction end does not reproduce the germline sequence, and a read error may be involved. The read finishes 3 residues shy of the CDR3 end, and the germline J gene is used to complete it. The chain links TRBV29-1 to TRBJ2-7; TRBD1 agrees at 7 bases. The CDR3 sequence is 14 residues long. Per the germline V gene, CDR1 is SQVTM and CDR2 is ANQGSEA. The part of the CDR3 DNA that was read is TGCAGCGTCGAAGGGACAGAGGAGTCCTACGAG. Translated, it gives CSVEGTEESYE. The entire CDR3 protein reads CSVEGTEESYEQYF.

There are many counts of this clone. The junction departs from the called germline gene at one end, perhaps through a read error. The sequence runs out 3 residues before the end of the CDR3; the remainder is reconstructed from the germline J gene. V gene TRBV6-2 or TRBV6-3 combines with J gene TRBJ2-7; 10 nucleotides align to TRBD1. There are 15 residues in the CDR3. Germline CDR1 reads MNHEY; CDR2 reads SVGEGT. The covered CDR3 bases are TGTGCCTGCAGCTCCCCCCGGGACAGGGGCTACGAG. It yields the protein CACSSPRDRGYE. The entire CDR3 sequence reads CACSSPRDRGYEQYF.

This clone came up many times. The read terminates 3 residues before the CDR3 end, so the remaining end is supplied by the germline J gene. The V gene is TRBV7-8, the J gene TRBJ1-4; D gene unclear. Deletions cut 0 bases from V and 8 bases from J, with 13 bases between. CDR1 is SGHVS and CDR2 is FQNEAQ in the germline V gene. The CDR3 is 15 residues long. CDR3 region: CASSLAGQLAEKLFF. The CDR3 DNA, read in part, is TGTGCCAGCAGCTTAGCAGGGCAATTGGCGGAAAAA.

At least ten counts were recorded for this clone. The CDR3 loop reads CASGAGQGQPQHF. CDR3 DNA, as far as it was read: TGTGCCAGCGGGGCAGGTCAAGGTCAGCCC. This sequence joins TRBV6-4 and TRBJ1-5, with a possible D match to TRBD1 (5 bases). The DNA ends 3 residues before the CDR3 does, and the rest of the CDR3 is filled in from the germline J gene. The CDR3 loop spans 13 amino acids. Deletions cut 8 bases from V and 6 bases from J, with 14 bases between. Germline V gives CDR1 MRHNA, CDR2 SNTAGT.

Many counts were recorded for this clone. Coverage ceases 3 residues before the CDR3 finishes, and the germline J gene fills in the end. The chain recombines TRBV5-1 with TRBJ2-2; TRBD2 matches 11 bases. The CDR3 has 16 amino acids. The germline V gene encodes CDR1 SGHRS and CDR2 YFSETQ. V shed 3 bases and J 2 bases; nucleotides not matched to a gene: 3. The CDR3 DNA, read in part, is TGCGCCAGCAGCTCGCTAGCGGGGGGAAACACCGGGGAG. This gives the protein CASSSLAGGNTGE. The whole CDR3 reads CASSSLAGGNTGELFF.

This clone was picked up many times. The CDR3 goes on 3 residues after the read ends, and that part is filled in from the germline J gene. The chain employs TRBV29-1 and TRBJ1-2; 7 bases match TRBD1. The CDR3 is made up of 13 amino acids. CDR1 SQVTM and CDR2 ANQGSEA come from the germline V gene. Losses at the gene ends were 5 bases for V and 3 bases for J; bases not matched to a gene: 6. The CDR3 DNA, read in part, is TGCAGCGTTCGTGGGGACAGCTACTATGGC. Its protein product is CSVRGDSYYG. The whole CDR3 reads CSVRGDSYYGYTF.

This clone appeared many times. The read falls 3 residues short of the CDR3 end, and the missing part is taken from the germline J gene. The V gene is TRBV12-3 or TRBV12-4, the J gene TRBJ2-5; tentatively, D is TRBD2 (6 bases). The CDR3 runs 14 residues. With 2 bases removed from V and 1 base from J, the gap between germline ends came to 8 bases. The CDR3 loop reads CASSLLAIQETQYF. CDR3 DNA (partial): TGTGCCAGCAGTTTACTAGCGATCCAAGAGACC.

This clone occurred many times. The CDR3 end falls 3 residues outside the read, so it is completed with the germline J gene. This chain links TRBV19 with TRBJ1-2; D is perhaps TRBD1 (6 bases). V was trimmed by 5 bases and J by 4 bases, leaving 11 bases between them. Germline lookup yields CDR1 LNHDA and CDR2 SQIVND (reference sequence). The CDR3 consists of 13 residues. The sequenced part of the CDR3 DNA is TGTGCCAGTAGTCGTCAGGGGACCTATGGC. Translation: CASSRQGTYG. The whole CDR3 sequence reads CASSRQGTYGYTF.

Ten or more counts support this clone. From the germline J gene comes the end of the CDR3, since the read stops 3 residues before it. The chain links TRBV20-1 to TRBJ2-3; the match to TRBD2 covers 15 bases. The CDR3 is 15 residues long. Germline lookup yields CDR1 DFQATT and CDR2 SNEGSKA (reference sequence). With V trimmed by 5 bases and J by 6 bases, 6 bases remained unmatched. The CDR3 is CSAWGLAGGADTQYF. The part of the CDR3 DNA that was read is TGCAGTGCTTGGGGACTAGCGGGGGGCGCGGATACG.

The sample holds a few counts of this clone. A much larger clonotype is one base distant, so this may be a read error. From the germline J gene comes the end of the CDR3, since the read stops 3 residues before it. The chain combines TRBV7-3 with TRBJ2-3; D remains unclear. The germline gives CDR1 SGHTA, CDR2 FQGTGA. The CDR3 is 13 amino acids. The CDR3 reads CASSFGGNQPQYF. Incomplete CDR3 DNA: TGTGCCAGCAGCTTTGGCGGAAATCAGCCG.

At least ten counts were recorded for this clone. The read terminates 3 residues ahead of where the CDR3 ends, so the germline J gene completes it. This chain joins TRBV19 and TRBJ1-6; D is uncertain. This CDR3 has 13 amino acids. CDR1 is LNHDA, CDR2 SQIVND, per germline (reference sequence). V was pared by 4 bases and J by 7 bases, with 8 bases between. The sequenced part of the CDR3 DNA is TGTGCCAGTAGTAACATGTCAAATTCACCC. It encodes CASSNMSNSP. The full-length CDR3 reads as CASSNMSNSPLHF.

Comment on this clone: Read sequence stops 3 residues before the CDR3 end, and the germline J gene provides the missing end. The rearrangement links TRBV19 to TRBJ1-5; 9 bases agree with TRBD1. The CDR3 length is 17 residues. CDR1 is LNHDA and CDR2 is SQIVND in the germline V gene (reference sequence). The junction had 7 bases not matched to a gene; V was cut back by 4 bases and J by 0 bases. The covered CDR3 bases are TGTGCCAGTAGTAAGGGACAGGGACTATATAGCAATCAGCCC. It translates to CASSKGQGLYSNQP. The full-length CDR3 reads as CASSKGQGLYSNQPQHF.

This clone was counted many times. The sequence runs out 3 residues before the end of the CDR3; the remainder is reconstructed from the germline J gene. The chain uses TRBV7-3 and TRBJ1-1, with D uncertain. The germline V and J ends were trimmed by 4 bases and 5 bases, with 11 bases remaining between them. Germline V gene lookup returns CDR1 SGHTA and CDR2 FQGTGA. The CDR3 extends over 13 amino acids. The DNA read from the CDR3 is TGTGCCAGCAGCTCCGAGGTGAGGACTGAA. It codes for CASSSEVRTE. The CDR3 reads in full as CASSSEVRTEAFF.

At least ten counts were recorded for this clone. The read terminates 3 residues ahead of where the CDR3 ends, so the germline J gene completes it. The chain is built from TRBV5-4 and TRBJ2-3; 8 nucleotides align to TRBD2. From germline, CDR1 is SGHNT and CDR2 YYREEE (reference sequence). V dropped 4 bases and J dropped 2; count of bases not matched to a gene: 9. This CDR3 spans 16 amino acids. The DNA read from the CDR3 is TGTGCCAGCAGCAGGAGGGAACTAGCGGTCACAGATACG. Translated, it gives CASSRRELAVTDT. The entire CDR3 protein is CASSRRELAVTDTQYF.

This clone was recorded a few times. The read terminates 3 residues before the CDR3 end, so the remaining end is supplied by the germline J gene. This sequence joins TRBV5-1 and TRBJ1-5, with D tentatively TRBD1 (6 bases). There are 15 residues in the CDR3. Deletions cut 0 bases from V and 0 bases from J, with 7 bases between. The V gene's germline CDR1 is SGHRS and CDR2 YFSETQ. Incomplete CDR3 DNA: TGCGCCAGCAGCTTGGCAGGGGATAGCAATCAGCCC. Its protein is CASSLAGDSNQP. The whole CDR3 sequence is CASSLAGDSNQPQHF.

Remarks on this clone: The CDR3 end lies 3 residues beyond the end of the read and is filled in from the germline J gene. This chain joins TRBV7-8 and TRBJ1-3; D gene uncertain. Looked up from germline, CDR1 is SGHVS and CDR2 is FQNEAQ. Trimming stripped 11 bases from V and 0 bases from J, with 11 bases between. The CDR3 spans 13 residues. CDR3 loop: CAVQKSSGNTIYF. CDR3 DNA (partial): TGTGCCGTACAAAAAAGCTCTGGAAACACC.